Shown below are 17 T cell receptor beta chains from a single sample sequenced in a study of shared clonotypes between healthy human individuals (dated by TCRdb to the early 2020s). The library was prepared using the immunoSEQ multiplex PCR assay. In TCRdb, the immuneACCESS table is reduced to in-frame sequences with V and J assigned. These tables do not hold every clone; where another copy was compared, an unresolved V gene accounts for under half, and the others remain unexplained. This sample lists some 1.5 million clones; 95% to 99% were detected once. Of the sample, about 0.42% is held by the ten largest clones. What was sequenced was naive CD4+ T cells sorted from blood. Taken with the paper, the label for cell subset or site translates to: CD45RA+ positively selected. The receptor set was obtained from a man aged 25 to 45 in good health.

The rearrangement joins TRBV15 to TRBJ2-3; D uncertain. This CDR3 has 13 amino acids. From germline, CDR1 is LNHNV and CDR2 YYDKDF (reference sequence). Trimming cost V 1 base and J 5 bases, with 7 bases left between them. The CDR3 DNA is TGTGCCACCAGCAGAGCTCCTGAAGATACGCAGTATTTT. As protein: CATSRAPEDTQYF.

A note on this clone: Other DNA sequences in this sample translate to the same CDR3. The CDR3 DNA follows: TGTGCCATCAGTGGGGGGCAGGAGACCCAGTACTTC. Its protein product is CAISGGQETQYF. The gene calls are TRBV10-3 and TRBJ2-5, with TRBD1 as a possible D gene (6 bases). Germline CDR1 and CDR2: ENHRY and SYGVKD. Trimming left V 4 bases short and J 5 bases short, with 8 bases between. The CDR3 length is 12 residues.

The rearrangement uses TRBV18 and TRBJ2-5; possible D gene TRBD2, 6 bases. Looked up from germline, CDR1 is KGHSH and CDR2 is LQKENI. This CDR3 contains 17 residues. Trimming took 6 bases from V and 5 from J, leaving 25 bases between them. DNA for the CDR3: TGTGCCAGCTCTGCACTATTCGGGAGTACAAAGTTGGAGACCCAGTACTTC. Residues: CASSALFGSTKLETQYF.

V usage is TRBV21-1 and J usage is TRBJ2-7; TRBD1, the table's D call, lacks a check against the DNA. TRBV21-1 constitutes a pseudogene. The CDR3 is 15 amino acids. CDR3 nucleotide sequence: TGTGCCCTACGACGCAGGGTCGGAGCCTCTTCCGAGCAGTACTTC. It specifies CALRRRVGASSEQYF.

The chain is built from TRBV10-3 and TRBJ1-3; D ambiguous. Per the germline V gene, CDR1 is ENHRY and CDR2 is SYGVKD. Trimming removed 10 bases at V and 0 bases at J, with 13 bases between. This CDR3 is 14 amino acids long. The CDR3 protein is CATTSGASGNTIYF. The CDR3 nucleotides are TGTGCCACCACGTCGGGCGCCTCTGGAAACACCATATATTTT.

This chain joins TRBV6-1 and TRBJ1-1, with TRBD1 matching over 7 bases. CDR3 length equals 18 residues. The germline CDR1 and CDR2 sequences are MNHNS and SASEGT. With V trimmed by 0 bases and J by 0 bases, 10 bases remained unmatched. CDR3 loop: CASSEAIGGRGMNTEAFF. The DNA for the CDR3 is TGTGCCAGCAGTGAAGCGATAGGGGGCCGGGGGATGAACACTGAAGCTTTCTTT.

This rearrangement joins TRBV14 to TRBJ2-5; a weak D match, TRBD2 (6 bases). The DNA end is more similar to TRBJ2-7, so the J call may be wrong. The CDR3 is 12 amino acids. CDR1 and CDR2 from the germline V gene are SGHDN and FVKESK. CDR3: CASSGRGNEQYF. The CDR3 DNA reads TGTGCCAGCAGTGGCCGGGGGAACGAGCAGTACTTC.

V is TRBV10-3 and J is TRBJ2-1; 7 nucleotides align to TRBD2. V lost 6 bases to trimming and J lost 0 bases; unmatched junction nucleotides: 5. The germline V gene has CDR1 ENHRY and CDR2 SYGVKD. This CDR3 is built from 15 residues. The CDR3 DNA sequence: TGTGCCATCAGCCAAGCGGGAACCTCCTACAATGAGCAGTTCTTC. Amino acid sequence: CAISQAGTSYNEQFF.

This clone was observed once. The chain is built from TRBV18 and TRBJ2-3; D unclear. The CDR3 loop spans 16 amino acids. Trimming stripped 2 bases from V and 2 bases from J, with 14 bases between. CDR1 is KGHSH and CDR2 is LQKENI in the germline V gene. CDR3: CASSPLITGNTDTQYF. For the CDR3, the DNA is TGTGCCAGCTCACCATTAATTACCGGAAACACAGATACGCAGTATTTT.

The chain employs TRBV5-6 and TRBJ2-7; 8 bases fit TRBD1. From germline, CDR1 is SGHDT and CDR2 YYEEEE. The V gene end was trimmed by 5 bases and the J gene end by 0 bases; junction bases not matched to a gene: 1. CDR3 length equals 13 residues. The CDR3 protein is CASSQGASYEQYF. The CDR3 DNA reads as TGTGCCAGCAGTCAGGGGGCCTCCTACGAGCAGTACTTC.

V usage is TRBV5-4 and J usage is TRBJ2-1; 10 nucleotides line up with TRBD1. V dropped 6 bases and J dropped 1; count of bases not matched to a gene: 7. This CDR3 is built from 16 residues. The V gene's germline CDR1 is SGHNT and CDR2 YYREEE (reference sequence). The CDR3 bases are TGTGCCAGCACACGGACAGGGGGGAGTTCCTACAATGAGCAGTTCTTC. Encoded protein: CASTRTGGSSYNEQFF.

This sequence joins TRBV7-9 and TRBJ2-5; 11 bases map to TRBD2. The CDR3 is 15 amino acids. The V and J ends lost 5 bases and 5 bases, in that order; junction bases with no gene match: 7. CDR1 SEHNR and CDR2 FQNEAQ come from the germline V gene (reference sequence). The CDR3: CASSTVAGGPETQYF. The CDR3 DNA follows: TGTGCCAGCAGCACAGTAGCGGGAGGGCCCGAGACCCAGTACTTC.

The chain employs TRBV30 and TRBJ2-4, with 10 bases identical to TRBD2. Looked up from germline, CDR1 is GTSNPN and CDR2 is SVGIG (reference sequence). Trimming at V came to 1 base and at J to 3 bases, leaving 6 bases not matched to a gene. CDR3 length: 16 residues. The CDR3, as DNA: TGTGCCTGGAGTGGGCTAGCGGGAGTGGGCAAAAACATTCAGTACTTC. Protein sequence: CAWSGLAGVGKNIQYF.

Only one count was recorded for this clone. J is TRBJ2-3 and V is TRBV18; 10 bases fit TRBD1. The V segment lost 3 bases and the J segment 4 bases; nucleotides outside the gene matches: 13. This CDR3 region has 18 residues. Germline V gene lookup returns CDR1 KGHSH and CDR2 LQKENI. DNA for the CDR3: TGTGCCAGCTCACCCTTCGATGCCGGGACAGGGGCGGCAGATACGCAGTATTTT. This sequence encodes CASSPFDAGTGAADTQYF.

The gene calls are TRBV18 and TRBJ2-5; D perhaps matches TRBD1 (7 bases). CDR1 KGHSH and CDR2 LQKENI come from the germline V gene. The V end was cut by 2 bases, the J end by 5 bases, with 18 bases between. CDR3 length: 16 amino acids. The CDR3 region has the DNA TGTGCCAGCTCACCAGTCTGGGCGGGACAGCGGGAGACCCAGTACTTC. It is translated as CASSPVWAGQRETQYF. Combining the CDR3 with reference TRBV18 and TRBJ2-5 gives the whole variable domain NAGVMQNPRHLVRRRGQEARLRCSPMKGHSHVYWYRQLPEEGLKFMVYLQKENIIDESGMPKERFSAEFPKEGPSILRIQQVVRGDSAAYFCASSPVWAGQRETQYFGPGTRLLVL.

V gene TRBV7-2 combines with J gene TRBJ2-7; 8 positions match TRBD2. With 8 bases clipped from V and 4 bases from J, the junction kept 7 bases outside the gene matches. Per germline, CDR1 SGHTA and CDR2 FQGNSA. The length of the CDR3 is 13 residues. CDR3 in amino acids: CASSSSGLYEQYF. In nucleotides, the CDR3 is TGTGCCAGCTCGTCTAGCGGGTTGTACGAGCAGTACTTC.

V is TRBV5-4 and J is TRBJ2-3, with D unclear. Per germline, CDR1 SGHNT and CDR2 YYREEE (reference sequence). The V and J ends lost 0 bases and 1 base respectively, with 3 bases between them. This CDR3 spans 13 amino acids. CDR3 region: CASSLDGTDTQYF. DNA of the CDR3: TGTGCCAGCAGCTTGGACGGCACAGATACGCAGTATTTT. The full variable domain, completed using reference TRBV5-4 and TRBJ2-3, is ETGVTQSPTHLIKTRGQQVTLRCSSQSGHNTVSWYQQALGQGPQFIFQYYREEENGRGNFPPRFSGLQFPNYSSELNVNALELDDSALYLCASSLDGTDTQYFGPGTRLTVL.